The 10 T cell receptor beta chains given below trace back to one sample, sequenced in a study of cytomegalovirus exposure and HLA in healthy donors. The PCR ran on 60 Vbeta and 13 Jbeta primers. Sequencing used immunoSEQ multiplex PCR; TCRdb keeps in-frame clones, though not all of them. Seen here are about 190,000 clones, about 80% observed once, and the top ten hold over 2%. The sequencing input was PBMCs. The receptors were gathered from a woman in her 50s in good health and CMV-seropositive.

The gene calls are TRBV30 and TRBJ2-2; 7 positions agree with TRBD1. Germline V gene lookup returns CDR1 GTSNPN and CDR2 SVGIG (reference sequence). Germline trimming cut 0 bases from V and 6 bases from J; bases unmatched to any gene: 7. The CDR3 is 15 amino acids. The CDR3 sequence is CAWSVQGEVSGELFF. For the CDR3, the DNA is TGTGCCTGGAGTGTCCAGGGGGAAGTCTCCGGGGAGCTGTTTTTT.

The V and J genes are TRBV7-2 and TRBJ2-5; tentative D call: TRBD2 (7 bases). This CDR3 is built from 15 residues. Germline V gene sequence: CDR1 SGHTA, CDR2 FQGNSA. The V end was cut by 7 bases, the J end by 5 bases, with 20 bases between. The CDR3 nucleotides are TGTGCCAGCACCCGGGGAGGGGGGGCAGGGGAGACCCAGTACTTC. Its protein product is CASTRGGGAGETQYF.

In DNA, the CDR3 is TGTGCCAGCGGAAATTTGGGTCCGACAGGCGAAGCTTTCTTT. Residues: CASGNLGPTGEAFF. The rearrangement joins TRBV2 to TRBJ1-1; a weak D match, TRBD1 (6 bases). CDR3 length equals 14 residues. Trimming stripped 8 bases from V and 8 bases from J, with 21 bases between. Germline values: CDR1 SNHLY, CDR2 FYNNEI.

The gene calls are TRBV18 and TRBJ2-5; D is perhaps TRBD2 (5 bases). V was shortened by 2 bases and J by 1 base, with 14 bases between the two germline ends. The CDR3 totals 16 residues. Germline loops: CDR1 KGHSH, CDR2 LQKENI. The CDR3 sequence: CASSPNGGQIQETQYF. DNA for the CDR3: TGTGCCAGCTCACCAAACGGCGGGCAGATCCAAGAGACCCAGTACTTC. Using reference TRBV18 and TRBJ2-5 for the parts outside the CDR3, the full variable domain is NAGVMQNPRHLVRRRGQEARLRCSPMKGHSHVYWYRQLPEEGLKFMVYLQKENIIDESGMPKERFSAEFPKEGPSILRIQQVVRGDSAAYFCASSPNGGQIQETQYFGPGTRLLVL.

The chain joins TRBV7-2 to TRBJ2-3; 8 bases align to TRBD2. The CDR3 sequence is 17 residues long. Germline V lookup: CDR1 SGHTA, CDR2 FQGNSA. The V gene end was trimmed by 6 bases and the J gene end by 5 bases; junction bases not matched to a gene: 16. In DNA form, the CDR3 reads TGTGCCAGCAGTAAGCCCGGGGGGGGCCCCTCCGGAGATACGCAGTATTTT. Translation gives CASSKPGGGPSGDTQYF.

J is TRBJ2-7 and V is TRBV27; possible D gene TRBD2, 7 bases. Germline values: CDR1 MNHEY, CDR2 SMNVEV (reference sequence). The CDR3 is 16 amino acids. Between the trimmed V and J ends, which lost 0 bases and 6 bases, there was a span of 18 bases. The CDR3 DNA reads TGTGCCAGCAGTTTATCCCAACCTTGGGGGGGGGCCGAGCAGTACTTC. Translated, it gives CASSLSQPWGGAEQYF.

The chain combines TRBV5-1 with TRBJ1-2; a possible D gene is TRBD1 (5 bases). There are 13 residues in the CDR3. Germline lookup yields CDR1 SGHRS and CDR2 YFSETQ. Deletions cut 6 bases from V and 4 bases from J, with 13 bases between. The CDR3 bases are TGCGCCAGCATTTCAGACGGGGGCTATGGCTACACCTTC. Amino acids: CASISDGGYGYTF.

The chain is built from TRBV9 and TRBJ2-3; 11 positions agree with TRBD2. Germline trimming cut 4 bases from V and 2 bases from J; bases unmatched to any gene: 15. Germline CDR1 reads SGDLS; CDR2 reads YYNGEE. The CDR3 is made up of 19 amino acids. The CDR3 loop reads CASSPDFSGGASSTDTQYF. CDR3 bases: TGTGCCAGCAGCCCGGATTTTAGCGGGGGGGCGTCTTCCACAGATACGCAGTATTTT.

The V gene is TRBV6-5, the J gene TRBJ2-7; possibly TRBD1 for D (5 bases). Trimming cost V 6 bases and J 1 base, with 16 bases left between them. The CDR3 consists of 15 residues. CDR1 MNHEY and CDR2 SVGAGI come from the germline V gene. CDR3 sequence: CASSNTGSISYEQYF. CDR3 nucleotide sequence: TGTGCCAGCAGCAATACAGGCTCGATATCCTACGAGCAGTACTTC.

In DNA form, the CDR3 reads TGTGCCAGCAGCTTAGGTAAATGGACAGGCCGGGGAGATACGCAGTATTTT. Translated, it gives CASSLGKWTGRGDTQYF. The chain couples TRBV11-2 to TRBJ2-3; 7 bases are a match to TRBD1. V lost 1 base, J lost 5 bases, and 12 bases stayed unmatched. The CDR3 spans 17 residues. CDR1 is SGHAT and CDR2 is FQNNGV in the germline V gene.